These 22 T cell receptor beta chains share one sample of origin, sequenced in a study of CD4 T cells in relation to SARS-CoV-2 and coronaviruses. The data were produced by immunoSEQ multiplex PCR, yet TCRdb's version contains in-frame clones alone and is incomplete. Here the sample spans 25,000 to 30,000 clones, about 70% being singletons. Their target antigens are unknown. The unexposed donors gave CD4+ T cells in about 2011-2019, prior to COVID-19. Isolation of CD4+ T cells took place after nine to ten days in culture. The material sequenced was CD4+ T cells from PBMCs, cultured in vitro. The receptors come from a human donor in good health.

The genes are TRBV3-1 (or the pseudogene TRBV3-2) and TRBJ2-6; D might be TRBD2 (5 bases). CDR1 is LGHDT and CDR2 is YNNKEL in the germline V gene (reference sequence). CDR3 length: 17 amino acids. V was shortened by 3 bases and J by 2 bases, with 14 bases between the two germline ends. For the CDR3, the DNA is TGTGCCAGCAGCCACGGGGAAGGGTCAGCTGGGGCCAACGTCCTGACTTTC. This gives the protein CASSHGEGSAGANVLTF.

The rearrangement uses TRBV6-5 and TRBJ2-1, with 9 bases matching TRBD1. Germline trimming cut 4 bases from V and 7 bases from J; bases unmatched to any gene: 8. Per germline, CDR1 MNHEY and CDR2 SVGAGI. This CDR3 region has 15 residues. DNA for the CDR3: TGTGCCAGCAGTTCCCCCGGGACAGGGAGGAATGAGCAGTTCTTC. Translated: CASSSPGTGRNEQFF.

The V and J genes are TRBV18 and TRBJ1-1; the D gene is possibly TRBD1 (5 bases). CDR1 and CDR2 (germline): KGHSH, LQKENI. The V end was cut by 0 bases, the J end by 5 bases, with 13 bases between. The CDR3 totals 15 residues. DNA of the CDR3: TGTGCCAGCTCACCACCTTCCGGGGGGAGAACTGAAGCTTTCTTT. Protein product: CASSPPSGGRTEAFF.

The V call is TRBV24-1, the J call TRBJ2-1, with 15 bases lining up with TRBD2. Trimming took 3 bases from V and 12 from J; bases not matched to a gene: 17. CDR3 length equals 19 residues. Germline CDR1 KGHDR, CDR2 SFDVKD. CDR3 sequence (DNA): TGTGCCACCAGTGATAGATCGTGGGGTGGACTAGCGGGAGGGCCGGGGCAGTTCTTC. Amino acid sequence: CATSDRSWGGLAGGPGQFF.

This rearrangement joins TRBV7-9 to TRBJ2-5; TRBD1 matches 10 bases. Germline CDR1 reads SEHNR; CDR2 reads FQNEAQ (reference sequence). The CDR3 is 14 amino acids. With 5 bases clipped from V and 4 bases from J, the junction kept 4 bases outside the gene matches. CDR3 region: CASSTDRGPETQYF. CDR3 nucleotide sequence: TGTGCCAGCAGCACCGACAGGGGGCCAGAGACCCAGTACTTC.

The chain links TRBV4-1 to TRBJ1-5; 8 bases match TRBD1. This CDR3 has 17 residues. The V gene's germline CDR1 is MGHRA and CDR2 YSYEKL. V shed 2 bases and J 4 bases; nucleotides not matched to a gene: 10. The CDR3 is CASSQSSTRGLNQPQHF. DNA of the CDR3: TGCGCCAGCAGCCAAAGTAGTACCAGGGGGCTGAATCAGCCCCAGCATTTT.

This clone was counted only a few times. The rearrangement links TRBV30 to TRBJ1-3; D is perhaps TRBD1 (6 bases). Trimming removed 2 bases from V and 0 bases from J, with 8 bases in between. The germline CDR1 and CDR2 sequences are GTSNPN and SVGIG (reference sequence). The CDR3 spans 14 residues. CDR3 sequence: CAWSYRDSGNTIYF. The CDR3 bases are TGTGCCTGGAGTTACAGGGACTCTGGAAACACCATATATTTT.

This clone was counted only a few times. The rearrangement joins TRBV4-1 to TRBJ1-1, with D unclear. The CDR3 totals 16 residues. Trimming left V 1 base short and J 1 base short, with 13 bases between. Germline V gene sequence: CDR1 MGHRA, CDR2 YSYEKL. CDR3 amino acids: CASSQARVGRNTEAFF. CDR3 in DNA: TGCGCCAGCAGCCAAGCCCGCGTCGGGAGGAACACTGAAGCTTTCTTT.

The rearrangement joins TRBV29-1 to TRBJ2-2; either TRBD1 or TRBD2 may fit D (5 bases each). The CDR3 runs 13 residues. The V gene's germline CDR1 is SQVTM and CDR2 ANQGSEA. With 4 bases removed from V and 5 bases from J, the gap between germline ends came to 11 bases. In DNA form, the CDR3 reads TGCAGCGTTGGGAAATGGGGGACCGGGGAGCTGTTTTTT. This translates into CSVGKWGTGELFF.

This chain connects TRBV6-5 to TRBJ2-1; D remains unclear. CDR1 is MNHEY and CDR2 is SVGAGI in the germline V gene. The CDR3 consists of 14 residues. V gave up 7 bases and J gave up 9 bases, with 19 bases separating them. Here the CDR3 reads CASIQSWSIGEQFF. The CDR3 nucleotides are TGTGCCAGCATCCAGAGCTGGAGCATCGGTGAGCAGTTCTTC.

This clone was seen just once. The V call is TRBV9, the J call TRBJ2-2; weak D call: TRBD1 (6 bases). The germline V gene has CDR1 SGDLS and CDR2 YYNGEE. V was trimmed by 3 bases and J by 6 bases, leaving 18 bases between them. The CDR3 sequence is 16 residues long. In DNA form, the CDR3 reads TGTGCCAGCAGCGCCCGATCGACAGGATTCCCCGGGGAGCTGTTTTTT. This encodes CASSARSTGFPGELFF.

This rearrangement joins TRBV28 to TRBJ1-1; 7 bases match TRBD1. V trimming: 6 bases; J trimming: 0 bases; junction bases outside the gene matches: 4. Germline loops: CDR1 MDHEN, CDR2 SYDVKM. This CDR3 is built from 14 residues. The CDR3 sequence is CASRSGGMNTEAFF. As DNA, the CDR3 is TGTGCCAGCAGGTCAGGGGGGATGAACACTGAAGCTTTCTTT.

The V and J genes are TRBV6-5 and TRBJ2-7; the match to TRBD1 covers 7 bases. V lost 7 bases to trimming and J lost 1 base; unmatched junction nucleotides: 4. Germline values: CDR1 MNHEY, CDR2 SVGAGI. The CDR3 is 13 amino acids. The CDR3 DNA reads TGTGCCAGCATCGGGACAGAGTCCTACGAGCAGTACTTC. It yields the protein CASIGTESYEQYF.

This clone has only a few counts. CDR3 amino acids: CAWSSSANTIYF. The CDR3 DNA is TGTGCCTGGAGTTCCTCGGCTAACACCATATATTTT. The rearrangement joins TRBV30 to TRBJ1-3, with no clear D. Trimming cost V 2 bases and J 7 bases, with 9 bases left between them. The CDR3 loop spans 12 amino acids. The germline CDR1 and CDR2 sequences are GTSNPN and SVGIG (reference sequence).

CDR3 sequence: CASSPNTWGTYEQYF. CDR3 DNA sequence: TGTGCCAGCAGCCCTAACACCTGGGGCACCTACGAGCAGTACTTC. The J gene is TRBJ2-7, the V gene TRBV3-1 (or the pseudogene TRBV3-2); maybe TRBD1 (5 bases). The CDR3 is 15 residues long. With 4 bases removed from V and 2 bases from J, the gap between germline ends came to 15 bases. Germline assignment: CDR1 LGHDT and CDR2 YNNKEL (reference sequence).

Only a few counts were recorded for this clone. V and J are TRBV11-2 and TRBJ2-1; 9 bases agree with TRBD2. Trimming at V came to 5 bases and at J to 4 bases, leaving 9 bases not matched to a gene. The CDR3 consists of 16 residues. CDR1 and CDR2 (germline): SGHAT, FQNNGV. The CDR3 DNA is TGTGCCAGCAGCCCTTTGCGGGGGGGCAATTACAATGAGCAGTTCTTC. This sequence encodes CASSPLRGGNYNEQFF.

This clone was observed a handful of times. J is TRBJ1-1 and V is TRBV7-9; no definite D call. Trimming removed 0 bases at V and 4 bases at J, with 12 bases between. The CDR3 covers 15 residues. Per germline, CDR1 SEHNR and CDR2 FQNEAQ (reference sequence). The CDR3 bases are TGTGCCAGCAGCTTAGCTAGTCGTGGGGTCACTGAAGCTTTCTTT. Protein: CASSLASRGVTEAFF.

The gene calls are TRBV6-2 or TRBV6-3 and TRBJ2-7, with TRBD2 as a possible D gene (6 bases). CDR3 size: 13 residues. Germline CDR1 and CDR2: MNHEY and SVGEGT. Trimming pared 4 bases from V and 2 bases from J, leaving 9 bases between. The CDR3 loop reads CASSFSGAYEQYF. CDR3 DNA: TGTGCCAGCAGTTTTAGCGGAGCCTACGAGCAGTACTTC.

The V call is TRBV5-5, the J call TRBJ2-1; TRBD2 aligns across 7 bases. CDR1 and CDR2 from the germline V gene are SGHKS and YYEKEE (reference sequence). V shed 1 base, J shed 0 bases, and the junction held 1 base outside the gene matches. The CDR3 runs 15 residues. CDR3 residues: CASSLTSASYNEQFF. As DNA, the CDR3 is TGTGCCAGCAGCTTGACTAGCGCCTCCTACAATGAGCAGTTCTTC.

The V gene is TRBV18, the J gene TRBJ2-2, with unresolved D. There are 14 residues in the CDR3. The germline V gene encodes CDR1 KGHSH and CDR2 LQKENI. V was shortened by 7 bases and J by 2 bases, with 11 bases between the two germline ends. CDR3 residues: CASYRSSNTGELFF. The CDR3 nucleotides are TGTGCCAGCTATCGCAGCTCTAACACCGGGGAGCTGTTTTTT.

The CDR3 bases are TGTGCCAGCAGTCTGGGGACAGCCGGCACCGCATTCCTTAACTATGGCTACACCTTC. It yields the protein CASSLGTAGTAFLNYGYTF. The V gene is TRBV28, the J gene TRBJ1-2, with 7 nucleotides matching TRBD1. The V gene's germline CDR1 is MDHEN and CDR2 SYDVKM. CDR3 length: 19 residues. J lost 1 base, V lost 5 bases, and 19 bases had no gene match.

The chain combines TRBV10-1 with TRBJ2-1; 10 bases are a match to TRBD1. The junction had 7 bases not matched to a gene; V was cut back by 4 bases and J by 4 bases. Germline CDR1 reads WNHNN; CDR2 reads SYGVQD (reference sequence). CDR3 size: 16 residues. The CDR3 DNA reads as TGCGCCAGCAGTGTTACAGGGGGACAGGGGTACAATGAGCAGTTCTTC. Encoded protein: CASSVTGGQGYNEQFF.